The 22 T cell receptor beta chains reported below all come from one sample, sequenced in a study of blood T cells in healthy people across ages (dated by TCRdb to the mid-2010s). The library was generated by 5' RACE. The reads were generated on an Illumina HiSeq 2500. A second about 7 to 11 cycle PCR used a sample-barcoded 5' primer and a J-beta primer mix. TCRdb itself trimmed the public reads at Q25 with fastp, ran MiXCR and retained productive beta chains. Entries are consolidated by CDR3 protein sequence, retaining the most common genes and DNA. In this sample the table shows roughly 1,100,000 distinct CDR3 sequences, 20% to 25% of which occur a single time. Less than 0.85% of the sample is held by the ten biggest clonotypes. These data were also reused for a study on T cells of mothers and their children.

The specimen was blood. The receptor set was obtained from a girl under 10 years old in good health.

The rearrangement uses TRBV29-1 and TRBJ1-2, with D tentatively TRBD1 (5 bases). The CDR3 spans 14 residues. V lost 8 bases and J lost 5, with 21 bases in between. CDR1 SQVTM and CDR2 ANQGSEA come from the germline V gene. CDR3 in amino acids: CSLNGGERGYGYTF. The CDR3 DNA reads TGCAGCCTGAATGGAGGGGAACGGGGTTATGGCTACACCTTC.

The rearrangement joins TRBV11-3 to TRBJ1-4; the D is unclear. CDR3 length equals 16 residues. The germline V gene has CDR1 SGHNT and CDR2 YENEEA. V dropped 3 bases and J dropped 7 bases, with 18 bases sitting between them. The CDR3 here is CASSFVASIAREKLFF. CDR3 DNA sequence: TGTGCCAGCAGCTTTGTGGCCTCAATAGCCCGTGAAAAACTGTTTTTT.

This clonotype was counted only a few times. This chain uses TRBV27 with TRBJ1-2; D gene unclear. Germline V gene sequence: CDR1 MNHEY, CDR2 SMNVEV (reference sequence). V lost 3 bases and J 8 bases, leaving 16 bases between the germline ends. This CDR3 comprises 14 residues. CDR3 DNA: TGTGCCAGCAGTTTGCGGGGTGGGGTGAGGGGCTACACCTTC. Its translation is CASSLRGGVRGYTF.

V is TRBV28 and J is TRBJ2-5, with 9 bases aligning to TRBD2. TRBJ2-1 explains the end of the DNA better; the J call may be wrong. The CDR3 contains 14 residues. Germline-derived CDR1 and CDR2 are MDHEN and SYDVKM. CDR3 DNA: TGTGCCAGCAGTATGGGCGGGAGGGTCAATGAGCAGTTCTTC. Translation: CASSMGGRVNEQFF.

The rearrangement uses TRBV7-9 and TRBJ1-1; no clear D gene. CDR1 and CDR2 from the germline V gene are SEHNR and FQNEAQ (reference sequence). Deletions cut 5 bases from V and 0 bases from J, with 16 bases between. The CDR3 covers 16 residues. CDR3 bases: TGTGCCAGCAGCCCCTTTGGGGAGGGCGTGAACACTGAAGCTTTCTTT. This sequence encodes CASSPFGEGVNTEAFF.

The V call is TRBV4-2, the J call TRBJ1-4; D may be TRBD1 (5 bases). Germline-derived CDR1 and CDR2 are LGHNA and YNFKEQ. Trimming stripped 2 bases from V and 7 bases from J, with 14 bases between. The CDR3 length is 15 residues. The CDR3 DNA follows: TGTGCCAGCAGCCAACTAAAGGGGAACAGTGAAAAACTGTTTTTT. Encoded protein: CASSQLKGNSEKLFF.

The chain links TRBV6-2 or TRBV6-3 to TRBJ1-4, with unresolved D. Trimming shortened V by 4 bases and J by 6 bases, and 15 bases separated the two germline ends. The germline V gene encodes CDR1 MNHEY and CDR2 SVGEGT. This CDR3 has 15 amino acids. This chain's CDR3 is CASSSPAFGDEKLFF. As DNA, the CDR3 is TGTGCCAGCAGTTCCCCGGCTTTCGGCGATGAAAAACTGTTTTTT.

This clonotype was seen a handful of times. V is TRBV9 and J is TRBJ2-6, with unresolved D. The CDR3 consists of 16 residues. V was shortened by 0 bases and J by 0 bases, with 7 bases between the two germline ends. Germline CDR1 reads SGDLS; CDR2 reads YYNGEE. CDR3 sequence (DNA): TGTGCCAGCAGCGTAGATCCCCTCTCTGGGGCCAACGTCCTGACTTTC. This codes for CASSVDPLSGANVLTF.

On this clonotype itself: At one boundary the junction diverges from the germline segment, which might be a read error. The gene calls are TRBV9 and TRBJ1-1, with a tentative D call TRBD1 (5 bases). CDR1 is SGDLS, CDR2 YYNGEE, per germline. CDR3 length: 15 amino acids. The CDR3 loop is CASSPEGWANTEAFF. CDR3 coding DNA: TGTGCCAGCAGCCCAGAGGGGTGGGCGAACACTGAGGCTTTCTTT.

This clonotype has only a few counts. V gene TRBV7-8 combines with J gene TRBJ2-5; no reliable D call. V was shortened by 2 bases and J by 0 bases, with 10 bases between the two germline ends. This CDR3 has 15 residues. Germline V gene lookup returns CDR1 SGHVS and CDR2 FQNEAQ. CDR3 loop: CASSLLGRYQETQYF. The CDR3 nucleotides read TGTGCCAGCAGCTTACTTGGTCGCTACCAAGAGACCCAGTACTTC.

V usage is TRBV20-1 and J usage is TRBJ1-2, with 10 bases identical to TRBD1. The CDR3 contains 15 residues. Trimming at V came to 0 bases and at J to 4 bases, leaving 5 bases not matched to a gene. Germline lookup yields CDR1 DFQATT and CDR2 SNEGSKA (reference sequence). CDR3 sequence reads: CSARDGDRGSYGYTF. CDR3 nucleotides: TGCAGTGCTAGAGATGGGGACAGGGGAAGCTATGGCTACACCTTC.

The rearrangement uses TRBV28 and TRBJ1-2; 7 positions match TRBD1. This CDR3 region has 11 residues. Germline CDR1 and CDR2: MDHEN and SYDVKM. With 7 bases clipped from V and 7 bases from J, the junction kept 3 bases outside the gene matches. The chain's CDR3 is CASNRGRGYTF. CDR3 coding DNA: TGTGCCAGCAACAGGGGACGTGGCTACACCTTC.

The chain uses TRBV21-1 and TRBJ2-7; the table calls TRBD2, which could not be checked here. TRBV21-1 is marked as a pseudogene. The CDR3 has 15 residues. The CDR3 DNA follows: TGTGCCAGCATACAAGGGAAGGACTCCTCCTACGAGCAGTACTTC. The encoded protein is CASIQGKDSSYEQYF.

The chain couples TRBV20-1 to TRBJ2-3, with TRBD2 identical over 13 bases. The CDR3 is 18 amino acids. The V and J ends lost 0 bases and 6 bases, in that order; junction bases with no gene match: 12. In germline, CDR1 is DFQATT, CDR2 SNEGSKA (reference sequence). CDR3 DNA: TGCAGTGCTAGAGATCCCCTGGGACTAGCGGGAATTGCGGATACGCAGTATTTT. Its translation is CSARDPLGLAGIADTQYF.

The rearrangement uses TRBV11-3 and TRBJ2-1, with 7 nucleotides matching TRBD1. V gave up 6 bases and J gave up 0 bases; unmatched junction bases: 8. CDR1 is SGHNT and CDR2 is YENEEA in the germline V gene. The CDR3 extends over 16 amino acids. This CDR3 is CASSTTGVSSYNEQFF. The CDR3 coding sequence is TGTGCCAGCAGTACAACAGGGGTCAGCTCCTACAATGAGCAGTTCTTC.

This chain links TRBV7-2 with TRBJ2-3, with D perhaps matching TRBD2 (5 bases). Trimming left V 5 bases short and J 1 base short, with 22 bases between. The CDR3 has 18 residues. Germline V gives CDR1 SGHTA, CDR2 FQGNSA. In DNA form, the CDR3 reads TGTGCCAGCAGCGAAGACTACGTCCGGGCCGCGGGCACAGATACGCAGTATTTT. Translating gives CASSEDYVRAAGTDTQYF. The complete variable domain, with remaining parts taken from reference TRBV7-2 and TRBJ2-3, reads GAGVSQSPSNKVTEKGKDVELRCDPISGHTALYWYRQSLGQGLEFLIYFQGNSAPDKSGLPSDRFSAERTGGSVSTLTIQRTQQEDSAVYLCASSEDYVRAAGTDTQYFGPGTRLTVL.

The chain combines TRBV11-2 with TRBJ1-1; the D gene is possibly TRBD1 (5 bases). With 2 bases removed from V and 12 bases from J, the gap between germline ends came to 19 bases. Per the germline V gene, CDR1 is SGHAT and CDR2 is FQNNGV. The CDR3 is made up of 14 amino acids. CDR3 bases: TGTGCCAGCAGCTTAATTTTAGGGGCCTCCGCGACTTTCTTT. Its translation: CASSLILGASATFF.

The V call is TRBV15, the J call TRBJ1-5, with D perhaps matching TRBD1 (6 bases). CDR1 is LNHNV and CDR2 is YYDKDF in the germline V gene (reference sequence). V was shortened by 0 bases and J by 7 bases, with 13 bases between the two germline ends. There are 15 residues in the CDR3. This chain's CDR3 is CATSRDQAGEQPQHF. For the CDR3, the DNA is TGTGCCACCAGCAGAGATCAGGCAGGGGAACAGCCCCAGCATTTT.

The chain uses TRBV7-2 and TRBJ2-1; tentative D call: TRBD1 (6 bases). Matching the DNA end better, TRBJ2-5 makes the J call doubtful. There are 15 residues in the CDR3. The germline V gene encodes CDR1 SGHTA and CDR2 FQGNSA. CDR3 in amino acids: CASSLQGLEQETQYF. The CDR3 DNA is TGTGCCAGCAGCCTGCAGGGGCTGGAGCAAGAGACCCAGTACTTC.

The V gene is TRBV5-1, the J gene TRBJ2-5; TRBD2 matches 8 bases. The V gene's germline CDR1 is SGHRS and CDR2 YFSETQ. V gave up 5 bases and J gave up 2 bases; unmatched junction bases: 8. This CDR3 comprises 15 residues. CDR3 amino acids: CASRIGLAGQETQYF. In nucleotides, the CDR3 is TGCGCCAGCAGAATCGGACTAGCAGGACAAGAGACCCAGTACTTC.

This chain links TRBV11-2 with TRBJ2-7; D not certain. Germline CDR1 SGHAT, CDR2 FQNNGV. The CDR3 totals 14 residues. V lost 2 bases and J lost 3, with 11 bases in between. CDR3: CASSLQVSDYEQYF. The CDR3 DNA is TGTGCCAGCAGCTTACAGGTCTCGGACTACGAGCAGTACTTC. Complete variable domain (other parts from reference TRBV11-2 and TRBJ2-7): EAGVAQSPRYKIIEKRQSVAFWCNPISGHATLYWYQQILGQGPKLLIQFQNNGVVDDSQLPKDRFSAERLKGVDSTLKIQPAKLEDSAVYLCASSLQVSDYEQYFGPGTRLTVT.

This clonotype was observed a handful of times. This chain connects TRBV20-1 to TRBJ2-7; 11 bases align to TRBD2. From germline, CDR1 is DFQATT and CDR2 SNEGSKA (reference sequence). The CDR3 has 15 amino acids. Trimming at V came to 6 bases and at J to 0 bases, leaving 7 bases not matched to a gene. The CDR3 nucleotides are TGCAGTGCCCTGACTAGCGGGATACTCTCCTACGAGCAGTACTTC. Amino acids: CSALTSGILSYEQYF.